The TCR beta chain under discussion was sequenced for a study of blood T cell repertoires in COVID-19 (TCRdb year 2020). About the full investigation: Samples covering the acute and convalescent phases of COVID-19 were provided by collaborators in the United States, Italy and Spain. The material from the prospective study consisted of cDNA or gDNA derived from T cells, B-cell-depleted T cells, or PBMCs. Deeply sampled blood TCRbeta repertoires from subjects exposed to, actively infected with, or recovered from COVID-19 were included in the dataset. The repertoires were released in a freely available public database meant as a resource for research on the immune response to SARS-CoV-2. The samples were drawn from the first 160 participants of the ongoing ImmuneRACE study and from roughly 1,300 subjects provided by 6 global collaborators. A de-identified subject ID, COVID-19 status, age in years and sex were almost always included in the sample metadata. HLA class I and class II types, where available, came from metadata supplied by the sample provider rather than from assay-based typing.

Each collaborating institution followed its own protocols to collect whole blood in K2EDTA tubes. For TCRbeta analysis, collaborators shipped samples as frozen whole blood, isolated PBMCs, or DNA extracted from either of those sample types. What the research found in general, with its limitations: The amount of clinical and demographic metadata varied by source and participant and was provided uncurated.

TCRbeta CDR3 regions were amplified from genomic DNA by means of the immunoSEQ Assay, a bias-controlled multiplex PCR. Turning to the authors' computational methods: Within the assay, amplification of reference gene primers was used to estimate how many nucleated cells each sample contained. Sequence reads were collapsed and filtered to measure the absolute abundance of every unique TCRbeta CDR3 rearrangement. For each sample, productive Simpson clonality was calculated as the square root of Simpson's diversity index over productive rearrangements. TCRdb carries this immuneACCESS record with in-frame sequences only. Its versions omit some clonotypes, under half of them owing to an unresolved V gene in the studies checked, with the rest unexplained. V and J calls and clone size are those listed in that table; D and trimming were worked out from the DNA. The sample yields about 240,000 clones; about 88% were counted once. The ten biggest clones cover less than 8.5% of the sample.

As concerns this clone: Its antigen target is currently unknown. Qualities for individual bases were not recorded, and no much larger clone is one base off.

The CDR3 has 13 amino acids, counting the end cysteine and phenylalanine. Only the CDR3 part of the read is kept: 39 bases, read in frame from the first base. At the junction V is shortened by 1 base and J by 5 bases, with 8 bases in between. For CDR1 and CDR2, the germline V gene lists SGHNT and YENEEA. The source of this sequence is a woman in her 70s with active or convalescent COVID-19. The sample was peripheral blood. The sequence is built from TRBV11-3 and TRBJ2-5; the D gene is perhaps TRBD2, from 5 matching bases. CDR3 protein: CASSLVEGETQYF. The DNA sequence is as follows: TGTGCCAGCAGCTTAGTAGAGGGCGAGACCCAGTACTTC.